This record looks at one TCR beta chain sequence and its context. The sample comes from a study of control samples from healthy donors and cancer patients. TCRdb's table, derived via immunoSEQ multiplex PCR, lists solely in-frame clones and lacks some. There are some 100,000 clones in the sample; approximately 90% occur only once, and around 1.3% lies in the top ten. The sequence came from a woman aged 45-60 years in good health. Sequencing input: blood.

CDR3 amino acids: CASSLRREGQVGDEQYF. In nucleotides, the CDR3 is TGTGCCAGCAGTCTCAGGCGGGAGGGCCAAGTCGGCGACGAGCAGTACTTC. The chain combines TRBV6-6 with TRBJ2-7; 9 bases align to TRBD2. The CDR3 consists of 17 residues. Germline CDR1 reads MNHNY; CDR2 reads SVGAGI (reference sequence). The ends lost 5 bases at V and 5 bases at J; junction bases unmatched: 16.